One sample yielded the 25 T cell receptor beta chains listed below, sequenced in a study of T cell clones after liver transplantation. Repertoires were generated with immunoSEQ multiplex PCR, while TCRdb's copy carries only in-frame clones and drops some. Among about 68,000 clones listed, about 92% were seen once. Sequenced material: CD4+ T cells from blood, taken less than 27 months after liver transplant. These receptor sequences come from a human patient who received a liver transplant. These T cells may partly come from the graft donor.

Note on this clone: A junction end diverges from the germline sequence, so it may reflect a read error. The chain couples TRBV7-7 to TRBJ2-1; TRBD2 is a possible D gene (5 bases). Germline CDR1 SSHAT, CDR2 FNYEAQ (reference sequence). The CDR3 is made up of 16 amino acids. The CDR3: CASSLGVSGSYNEQFF. CDR3 coding DNA: TGTGCTAGCAGCTTAGGAGTAAGCGGATCCTACAATGAGCAGTTCTTC.

The V and J genes are TRBV5-1 and TRBJ2-7, with 7 bases matching TRBD2. The germline CDR1 and CDR2 sequences are SGHRS and YFSETQ. This CDR3 has 15 residues. Trimming at V came to 4 bases and at J to 0 bases, leaving 7 bases not matched to a gene. The CDR3 is CASSVAGRSSYEQYF. In nucleotides, the CDR3 is TGCGCCAGCAGCGTCGCCGGGAGGAGCTCCTACGAGCAGTACTTC. Filled out from reference TRBV5-1 and TRBJ2-7, the complete variable domain reads KAGVTQTPRYLIKTRGQQVTLSCSPISGHRSVSWYQQTPGQGLQFLFEYFSETQRNKGNFPGRFSGRQFSNSRSEMNVSTLELGDSALYLCASSVAGRSSYEQYFGPGTRLTVT.

The chain employs TRBV19 and TRBJ2-7; 8 positions match TRBD1. Germline V gene sequence: CDR1 LNHDA, CDR2 SQIVND (reference sequence). The CDR3 spans 14 residues. V dropped 7 bases and J dropped 3; count of bases not matched to a gene: 8. The CDR3 bases are TGTGCCAGTACCCCAGGGGGCCAGTACTACGAGCAGTACTTC. This sequence encodes CASTPGGQYYEQYF.

The chain recombines TRBV11-2 with TRBJ1-2; 9 nucleotides align to TRBD1. The CDR3 is made up of 17 amino acids. Germline assignment: CDR1 SGHAT and CDR2 FQNNGV. The trim removed 2 bases at V and 6 bases at J, leaving 13 bases unmatched. CDR3 in amino acids: CASSLPIGTGYLNGYTF. CDR3 DNA: TGTGCCAGCAGCTTACCGATCGGGACAGGGTATCTAAATGGCTACACCTTC.

This chain links TRBV27 with TRBJ2-1; the D is unclear. The CDR3 loop spans 16 amino acids. Deletions cut 2 bases from V and 8 bases from J, with 19 bases between. CDR1 is MNHEY and CDR2 is SMNVEV in the germline V gene (reference sequence). This CDR3 reads CASSLIGNRLGHEQFF. CDR3 sequence (DNA): TGTGCCAGCAGTTTAATCGGAAATCGGCTGGGCCATGAGCAGTTCTTC.

The V and J genes are TRBV23-1 and TRBJ2-7, with D tentatively TRBD2 (5 bases). TRBV23-1 is assigned to the ORF class and has an uncertain function. CDR3 length: 13 amino acids. V lost 4 bases to trimming and J lost 6 bases, with 13 bases between them. The CDR3 DNA reads TGCGCCAGCAGTCGACATGGACGGGGCGAGCAGTACTTC. Translation: CASSRHGRGEQYF.

The V and J genes are TRBV12-5 and TRBJ2-7; a possible D gene is TRBD2 (5 bases). This CDR3 spans 14 amino acids. The ends were cut back, 3 bases at V and 0 bases at J, with 9 bases in the middle. Germline V gene data show CDR1 as LGHNT and CDR2 as FRNRAP. This chain's CDR3 is CASGLGSPSYEQYF. The CDR3 DNA follows: TGTGCTAGTGGTTTAGGGAGTCCCTCCTACGAGCAGTACTTC.

This clone was seen once. The chain combines TRBV6-1 with TRBJ2-2; D possibly corresponds to TRBD1 (5 bases). The CDR3 totals 14 residues. V was shortened by 7 bases and J by 1 base, with 10 bases between the two germline ends. Germline V gene lookup returns CDR1 MNHNS and CDR2 SASEGT. The CDR3 sequence is CASTITGNTGELFF. CDR3 nucleotides: TGTGCCAGCACTATCACAGGGAACACCGGGGAGCTGTTTTTT.

The V call is TRBV7-2, the J call TRBJ1-2; 7 bases fit TRBD1. The CDR3 extends over 15 amino acids. Germline CDR1 SGHTA, CDR2 FQGNSA. V shed 5 bases, J shed 4 bases, and the junction held 10 bases outside the gene matches. The DNA of the CDR3 is TGTGCCAGCAGCCCATCGGGACAGAAAATCTATGGCTACACCTTC. It codes for CASSPSGQKIYGYTF.

The chain employs TRBV27 and TRBJ2-5; 14 bases line up with TRBD2. Trimming cost V 6 bases and J 2 bases; bases outside gene matches: 11. Per germline, CDR1 MNHEY and CDR2 SMNVEV (reference sequence). The CDR3 consists of 18 residues. CDR3 loop: CASREMGLAGDYQETQYF. In DNA, the CDR3 is TGTGCCAGCAGAGAAATGGGACTAGCGGGAGACTATCAAGAGACCCAGTACTTC.

The chain employs TRBV2 and TRBJ2-3, with D maybe TRBD1 (6 bases). CDR3 size: 15 residues. V was shortened by 6 bases and J by 2 bases, with 15 bases between the two germline ends. Germline CDR1 is SNHLY and CDR2 is FYNNEI. CDR3 DNA sequence: TGTGCCAGCAGACAACGGGACACGTTCACAGATACGCAGTATTTT. Protein product: CASRQRDTFTDTQYF. Supplemented by reference TRBV2 and TRBJ2-3, the full variable domain reads EPEVTQTPSHQVTQMGQEVILRCVPISNHLYFYWYRQILGQKVEFLVSFYNNEISEKSEIFDDQFSVERPDGSNFTLKIRSTKLEDSAMYFCASRQRDTFTDTQYFGPGTRLTVL.

V usage is TRBV18 and J usage is TRBJ2-2, with 11 nucleotides matching TRBD2. There are 16 residues in the CDR3. Unmatched junction bases numbered 5, after V lost 3 bases and J lost 5 bases. Per germline, CDR1 KGHSH and CDR2 LQKENI. The CDR3 protein is CASSPLAGGETGELFF. Here the CDR3 DNA reads TGTGCCAGCTCACCGCTAGCGGGAGGAGAAACCGGGGAGCTGTTTTTT.

This clone has a handful of counts. The chain couples TRBV2 to TRBJ1-5, with D possibly being TRBD1 (6 bases). CDR1 SNHLY and CDR2 FYNNEI come from the germline V gene. Trimming removed 7 bases at V and 1 base at J, with 8 bases between. The CDR3 length is 13 residues. CDR3 sequence reads: CASNRESNQPQHF. The CDR3 DNA follows: TGTGCCAGCAACAGGGAGAGCAATCAGCCCCAGCATTTT.

The chain employs TRBV27 and TRBJ1-1, with 7 nucleotides matching TRBD1. V was clipped by 4 bases and J by 10 bases; unmatched bases: 6. This CDR3 is built from 12 residues. From germline, CDR1 is MNHEY and CDR2 SMNVEV (reference sequence). As DNA, the CDR3 is TGTGCCAGCAGTTCCCGACAGGGTAGAGCTTTCTTT. As protein: CASSSRQGRAFF.

The CDR3 DNA reads as TGCAGCGTAAGTACCGGACAGGGTACCTACGAGCAGTACTTC. It encodes CSVSTGQGTYEQYF. The genes are TRBV29-1 and TRBJ2-7; TRBD1 matches at 8 bases. CDR3 length: 14 amino acids. V shed 6 bases, J shed 2 bases, and the junction held 9 bases outside the gene matches. Germline V gene lookup returns CDR1 SQVTM and CDR2 ANQGSEA.

The chain uses TRBV6-1 and TRBJ2-7, with 7 bases matching TRBD2. Trimming removed 2 bases from V and 0 bases from J; junction bases left unmatched: 4. The CDR3 has 15 residues. CDR1 is MNHNS and CDR2 is SASEGT in the germline V gene. The CDR3: CASSESWGGSYEQYF. The CDR3, as DNA: TGTGCCAGCAGTGAAAGCTGGGGGGGCTCCTACGAGCAGTACTTC.

This chain connects TRBV7-2 to TRBJ2-2, with no clear D. Germline lookup yields CDR1 SGHTA and CDR2 FQGNSA. The CDR3 covers 14 residues. With 1 base removed from V and 4 bases from J, the gap between germline ends came to 7 bases. CDR3 sequence reads: CASSLGWTTGELFF. The CDR3 region has the DNA TGTGCCAGCAGCTTAGGTTGGACCACCGGGGAGCTGTTTTTT.

The chain has TRBV19 and TRBJ2-1; 9 nucleotides agree with TRBD1. This CDR3 region has 15 residues. Per the germline V gene, CDR1 is LNHDA and CDR2 is SQIVND (reference sequence). With V trimmed by 7 bases and J by 3 bases, 7 bases remained unmatched. Here the CDR3 reads CASTPGQGLYNEQFF. CDR3 sequence (DNA): TGTGCCAGTACCCCGGGACAGGGCCTCTACAATGAGCAGTTCTTC.

The CDR3 spells CASSVSYNEQFF. DNA of the CDR3: TGTGCCAGCAGCGTATCCTACAATGAGCAGTTCTTC. The chain is built from TRBV9 and TRBJ2-1, with D unresolved. This CDR3 comprises 12 residues. Trimming pared 1 base from V and 1 base from J, leaving 0 bases between. Germline V gene data show CDR1 as SGDLS and CDR2 as YYNGEE.

The chain combines TRBV12-1 with TRBJ1-1. TRBV12-1 is a pseudogene locus. The CDR3 consists of 17 residues. The CDR3 loop reads CASSPLTLRGMNTEAFF. The CDR3 region has the DNA TGTGCCAGCAGCCCGTTAACCCTCCGAGGGATGAACACTGAAGCTTTCTTT.

The J gene is TRBJ2-1, the V gene TRBV2; 9 nucleotides line up with TRBD2. Germline-derived CDR1 and CDR2 are SNHLY and FYNNEI. With 8 bases clipped from V and 8 bases from J, the junction kept 10 bases outside the gene matches. CDR3 length: 14 residues. The CDR3 reads CASGREGLGDEQFF. The CDR3 DNA reads as TGTGCCAGCGGGCGGGAGGGCCTAGGCGATGAGCAGTTCTTC.

The chain joins TRBV27 to TRBJ2-3; D not resolved. Germline CDR1 MNHEY, CDR2 SMNVEV (reference sequence). The germline V and J ends were trimmed by 2 bases and 6 bases, with 9 bases remaining between them. The CDR3 runs to 13 residues. The CDR3 DNA follows: TGTGCCAGCAGTTTACGAGCGATCGATACGCAGTATTTT. This codes for CASSLRAIDTQYF.

The V gene is TRBV5-6, the J gene TRBJ1-3; D unclear. There are 14 residues in the CDR3. V was shortened by 4 bases and J by 0 bases, with 8 bases between the two germline ends. Germline values: CDR1 SGHDT, CDR2 YYEEEE. The chain's CDR3 is CASSRRDSGNTIYF. CDR3 in DNA: TGTGCCAGCAGCCGGAGAGACTCTGGAAACACCATATATTTT.

This rearrangement joins TRBV6-6 to TRBJ1-6; D gene ambiguous. CDR3 length: 14 amino acids. From germline, CDR1 is MNHNY and CDR2 SVGAGI (reference sequence). V was pared by 8 bases and J by 7 bases, with 15 bases between. DNA for the CDR3: TGTGCCAGCTCCGACCCGGCGGGAAATTCACCCCTCCACTTT. It specifies CASSDPAGNSPLHF.

The chain uses TRBV7-3 and TRBJ2-5; 7 positions agree with TRBD2. V shed 2 bases, J shed 2 bases, and the junction held 8 bases outside the gene matches. Germline V CDR1 and CDR2: SGHTA, FQGTGA. The CDR3 runs to 16 residues. The CDR3 sequence is CASSLEGASGQETQYF. The DNA for the CDR3 is TGTGCCAGCAGCTTAGAAGGGGCTAGCGGACAAGAGACCCAGTACTTC.